This T cell receptor beta chain appears in the sequencing data of a study of identical twins. Regarding the study as a whole: Out-of-frame alpha sequences shared by twins showed excess low generation probability.

Template switching created a universal primer site, and the cDNA included unique molecular identifiers. TCRdb processed the 5' RACE reads anew with MiXCR; each CDR3 protein has one entry. The table records just over 450,000 distinct CDR3 sequences, 11% to 15% of them present only once. Worth noting for this clonotype: Antigen specificity is unknown.

Each donor was a healthy Caucasian. The CDR3 is made up of 17 amino acids. The V end lost 2 bases, the J end lost 1 base, and 17 bases lay between the germline ends. CDR1 KGHSH and CDR2 LQKENI come from the germline V gene. These data are also associated with another study on yellow fever vaccine responses in identical twins.

Sample: CD4+ T cells sorted from blood. This clonotype originated in a woman younger than 35 in good health. The V gene is TRBV18, the J gene TRBJ2-5; TRBD1 is a possible D gene (6 bases). CDR3 in amino acids: CASSPKLGKGVQETQYF. CDR3 bases: TGTGCCAGCTCACCAAAGTTGGGGAAGGGGGTCCAAGAGACCCAGTACTTC.